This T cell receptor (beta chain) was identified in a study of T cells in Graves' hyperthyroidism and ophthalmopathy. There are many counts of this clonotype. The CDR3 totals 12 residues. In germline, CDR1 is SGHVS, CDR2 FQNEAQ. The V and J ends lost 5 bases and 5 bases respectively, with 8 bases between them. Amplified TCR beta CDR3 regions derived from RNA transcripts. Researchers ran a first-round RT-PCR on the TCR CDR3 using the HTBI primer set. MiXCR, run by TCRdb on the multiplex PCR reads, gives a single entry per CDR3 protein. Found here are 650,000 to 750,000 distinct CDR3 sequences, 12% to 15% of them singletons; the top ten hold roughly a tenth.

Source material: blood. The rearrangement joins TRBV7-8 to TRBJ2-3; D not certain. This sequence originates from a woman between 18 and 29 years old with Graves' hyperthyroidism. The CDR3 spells CASSVYKDTQYF. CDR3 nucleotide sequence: TGTGCCAGCAGCGTATATAAAGATACGCAGTATTTT.